The clone carrying this T cell receptor (beta chain) was picked up many times. The target antigen is unknown. The sample is drawn from a study of post-analysis software for immune sequencing data. The wider study: Disease trajectories encompassed relapsing-remitting, secondary progressive and progressive-relapsing multiple sclerosis.

The CDR3 contains 15 residues. V dropped 7 bases and J dropped 4 bases, with 15 bases sitting between them. CDR1 is SGDLS and CDR2 is YYNGEE in the germline V gene. Prepared TCR beta cDNA libraries contained unique molecular identifiers. MiXCR, run by TCRdb on the PCR reads, gives a single entry per CDR3 protein. The sample holds fewer than 850,000 distinct CDR3 sequences; just under 30% are singletons and the top ten take around 0.56%. Broader study findings: Samples prepared in the same batch strongly co-clustered by F measure. Five or six TRBV segments, TRBV5-6, TRBV5-1 and TRBV20-1 among them, were found more frequent in patients than controls.

The TCR sequence derives from a girl under 18 with multiple sclerosis. The sample was blood. The rearrangement joins TRBV9 to TRBJ2-6, with D possibly matching TRBD2 (5 bases). The CDR3, as DNA: TGTGCCAGCGGTGAGAATCGGAGGGGGGCCAACGTCCTGACTTTC. This translates into CASGENRRGANVLTF.